The 6 T cell receptor beta chains below come from one sample, sequenced in a study of PD-1 blockade in classical Hodgkin lymphoma. This sample's time point: newly diagnosed, previously untreated cHL patient sample. Magnetic negative selection served to purify CD4+ T cells out of PBMCs that had been thawed. Method: immunoSEQ multiplex PCR; TCRdb's copy keeps in-frame clones and lacks some. Of 20,000 to 30,000 clones in the sample, 91% were seen once. Sequencing used CD4+ T cells from blood. Receptor source: a human donor with classical Hodgkin lymphoma.

A remark on this clone: One end of the junction fails to match germline, which may point to a read error. The chain uses TRBV7-3 and TRBJ1-5; D gene uncertain. Germline assignment: CDR1 SGHTA and CDR2 FQGTGA. CDR3 size: 17 residues. Here the CDR3 DNA reads TGTGCCAGCACCTTAGGTGAATCGGGCGGGATCGATCAGCCCCAGCATTTT. Encoded protein: CASTLGESGGIDQPQHF.

In nucleotides, the CDR3 is TGTGCCAGCAGGGGTTTCATGAGCTCCTATAATTCACCCCTCCACTTT. Translation gives CASRGFMSSYNSPLHF. The V gene is TRBV6-4, the J gene TRBJ1-6; no definite D call. The germline V and J ends were trimmed by 6 bases and 0 bases, with 12 bases remaining between them. Germline CDR1 and CDR2: MRHNA and SNTAGT. The CDR3 runs to 16 residues.

The J gene is TRBJ2-5, the V gene TRBV7-2, with D possibly being TRBD2 (5 bases). The CDR3 is 14 residues long. The germline gives CDR1 SGHTA, CDR2 FQGNSA. V was shortened by 0 bases and J by 2 bases, with 7 bases between the two germline ends. The CDR3 region is CASSLAWRQETQYF. The CDR3 bases are TGTGCCAGCAGCTTAGCCTGGAGGCAAGAGACCCAGTACTTC.

This clone was detected only a few times. The V gene is TRBV19, the J gene TRBJ2-2; a possible D gene is TRBD2 (5 bases). Germline assignment: CDR1 LNHDA and CDR2 SQIVND (reference sequence). The CDR3 is made up of 11 amino acids. With 9 bases removed from V and 6 bases from J, the gap between germline ends came to 8 bases. Here the CDR3 DNA reads TGTGCCAGCACTAGGTCCGGGGAGCTGTTTTTT. Its protein is CASTRSGELFF.

This clone was recorded only once. This chain joins TRBV18 and TRBJ2-3; TRBD1 aligns across 8 bases. The CDR3 runs to 15 residues. Per the germline V gene, CDR1 is KGHSH and CDR2 is LQKENI. With 6 bases clipped from V and 6 bases from J, the junction kept 11 bases outside the gene matches. CDR3 nucleotides: TGTGCCAGCTCCCCAAGCAGGGGGCGAGGGGATACGCAGTATTTT. Amino acid sequence: CASSPSRGRGDTQYF. The whole variable domain, remainder taken from reference TRBV18 and TRBJ2-3, is NAGVMQNPRHLVRRRGQEARLRCSPMKGHSHVYWYRQLPEEGLKFMVYLQKENIIDESGMPKERFSAEFPKEGPSILRIQQVVRGDSAAYFCASSPSRGRGDTQYFGPGTRLTVL.

The chain employs TRBV7-2 and TRBJ1-4, with 7 bases identical to TRBD1. The CDR3 loop spans 15 amino acids. Germline loops: CDR1 SGHTA, CDR2 FQGNSA. The junction had 10 bases not matched to a gene; V was cut back by 5 bases and J by 7 bases. Here the CDR3 DNA reads TGTGCCAGCAGCGTACCGACAGGGCTGGGTGAAAAACTGTTTTTT. Its translation: CASSVPTGLGEKLFF.